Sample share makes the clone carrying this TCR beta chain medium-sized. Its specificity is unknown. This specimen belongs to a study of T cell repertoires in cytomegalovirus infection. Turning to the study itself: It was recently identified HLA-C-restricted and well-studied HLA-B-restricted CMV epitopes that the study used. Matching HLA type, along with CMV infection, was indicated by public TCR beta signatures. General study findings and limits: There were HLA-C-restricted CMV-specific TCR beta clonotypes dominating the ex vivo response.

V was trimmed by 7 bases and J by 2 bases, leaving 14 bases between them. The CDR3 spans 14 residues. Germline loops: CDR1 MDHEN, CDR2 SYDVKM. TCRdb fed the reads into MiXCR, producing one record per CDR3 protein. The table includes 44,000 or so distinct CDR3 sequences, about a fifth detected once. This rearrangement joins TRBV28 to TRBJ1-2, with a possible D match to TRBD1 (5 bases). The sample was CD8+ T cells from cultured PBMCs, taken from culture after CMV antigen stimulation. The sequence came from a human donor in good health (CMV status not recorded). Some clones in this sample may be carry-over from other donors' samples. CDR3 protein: CASTPLGDNYGYTF. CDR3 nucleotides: TGTGCCAGCACACCCCTCGGGGACAACTATGGCTACACCTTC.